This entry lists 5 T cell receptor beta chains sequenced from one sample in a study of blood T cell repertoires in COVID-19. Here immunoSEQ multiplex PCR was the method, and the copy in TCRdb shows in-frame clones only, minus some. The data hold 85,000 to 120,000 clones, with roughly four fifths observed a single time. Sequences were obtained from peripheral blood. Every receptor here comes from a woman aged 55-70 years with acute or convalescent COVID-19.

The rearrangement links TRBV19 to TRBJ2-1, with D perhaps matching TRBD1 (6 bases). In germline, CDR1 is LNHDA, CDR2 SQIVND (reference sequence). V was pared by 4 bases and J by 8 bases, with 15 bases between. The CDR3 contains 14 residues. The CDR3, as DNA: TGTGCCAGTAGTACTCAGACACAGGGCCATGAGCAGTTCTTC. This translates into CASSTQTQGHEQFF.

The chain combines TRBV5-1 with TRBJ2-5, with a weak D call TRBD1 (5 bases). The CDR3 totals 14 residues. Looked up from germline, CDR1 is SGHRS and CDR2 is YFSETQ. V was shortened by 4 bases and J by 5 bases, with 15 bases between the two germline ends. CDR3 residues: CASSTPTSGETQYF. The CDR3 coding sequence is TGCGCCAGCAGCACCCCTACATCAGGGGAGACCCAGTACTTC. Combining the CDR3 with reference TRBV5-1 and TRBJ2-5 gives the whole variable domain KAGVTQTPRYLIKTRGQQVTLSCSPISGHRSVSWYQQTPGQGLQFLFEYFSETQRNKGNFPGRFSGRQFSNSRSEMNVSTLELGDSALYLCASSTPTSGETQYFGPGTRLLVL.

The chain carries TRBV5-1 and TRBJ1-1; a possible D gene is TRBD1 (5 bases). The germline V gene has CDR1 SGHRS and CDR2 YFSETQ. This CDR3 has 14 residues. Trimming left V 1 base short and J 4 bases short, with 11 bases between. The CDR3 loop reads CASSLTQGSTEAFF. For the CDR3, the DNA is TGCGCCAGCAGCTTGACCCAGGGTTCCACTGAAGCTTTCTTT.

This clone has more than one count but fewer than ten. The rearrangement joins TRBV5-1 to TRBJ1-2; D might be TRBD1 (5 bases). Looked up from germline, CDR1 is SGHRS and CDR2 is YFSETQ. This CDR3 spans 14 amino acids. Trimming shortened V by 4 bases and J by 2 bases, and 12 bases separated the two germline ends. The CDR3 protein is CASSPATENYGYTF. The CDR3 nucleotides read TGCGCCAGCAGCCCCGCGACAGAAAACTATGGCTACACCTTC.

V and J are TRBV12-5 and TRBJ2-5, with TRBD2 matching 9 bases. The CDR3 is 20 residues long. Germline V CDR1 and CDR2: LGHNT, FRNRAP. V lost 2 bases and J lost 0; bases outside the gene matches: 16. The CDR3 nucleotides are TGTGCTAGTGGTTTGTTCTTCCGGGGTGGACTAGCGACGTACCAAGAGACCCAGTACTTC. It translates to CASGLFFRGGLATYQETQYF. The entire variable domain, with the rest obtained from reference TRBV12-5 and TRBJ2-5, is as follows: DARVTQTPRHKVTEMGQEVTMRCQPILGHNTVFWYRQTMMQGLELLAYFRNRAPLDDSGMPKDRFSAEMPDATLATLKIQPSEPRDSAVYFCASGLFFRGGLATYQETQYFGPGTRLLVL.